The source of this T cell receptor beta chain is a study of response to subunit inactivated influenza vaccine. This CDR3 has 15 residues. The germline gives CDR1 SGHKS, CDR2 YYEKEE (reference sequence). The V and J ends lost 3 bases and 7 bases respectively, with 17 bases between them. Worth noting for this clonotype: The antigen remains undetermined.

Each CDR3 protein is one row after TCRdb ran MiXCR on the RT-PCR reads. The sample includes hundreds of thousands of distinct CDR3 sequences, 15% to 19% of them seen just once. Points from the study as a whole: That few new T cells are recruited by each seasonal influenza vaccination was the authors' suggestion.

The chain is built from TRBV5-5 and TRBJ1-5, with a possible D match to TRBD1 (5 bases). The sample in question was PBMCs from blood, obtained about 13 days after vaccination. The sequence was collected from a man aged 50 to 59 who received an inactivated influenza vaccine. Written as DNA, the CDR3 is TGTGCCAGCAGCTGGGGCCAGGGAGTGGAGCAGCCCCAGCATTTT. This gives the protein CASSWGQGVEQPQHF.